These T cell receptor beta chains were read from a single sample in a study of OX40 agonist ivuxolimab in advanced cancers. The table came from immunoSEQ multiplex PCR; TCRdb's copy has only in-frame clones and leaves some out. The data contain fewer than 15,000 clones, 60% to 80% of them singletons. The sample in question was CD4+ or CD8+ T cells sorted from blood, obtained in a trial of the OX40 agonist ivuxolimab. These receptors all stem from an adult with an advanced solid tumor such as melanoma, head and neck, liver or kidney cancer. Both conserved end residues are part of each CDR3. A D gene is named only where the DNA matches it firmly. A row's size may be missing; if present it is once, few, many or a size class.

TRBJ2-3 TRBV18 . . CASSPGQLGTDTQYF TGTGCCAGCTCACCAGGGCAGTTGGGCACAGATACGCAGTATTTT
TRBJ1-2 TRBV6-1 TRBD1 once CASRVSRDRFSGYTF TGTGCCAGCAGGGTGTCCCGGGACAGGTTCTCTGGCTACACCTTC
TRBJ2-3 TRBV27 . . CASSFLGTDTQYF TGTGCCAGCAGTTTCCTGGGCACAGATACGCAGTATTTT
TRBJ2-1 TRBV6-5 . . CASSYDEANEQFF TGTGCCAGCAGTTACGACGAAGCGAATGAGCAGTTCTTC
TRBJ2-5 TRBV6-1 . . CASSEGWGIQETQYF TGTGCCAGCAGTGAAGGGTGGGGTATTCAAGAGACCCAGTACTTC
TRBJ2-7 TRBV27 . . CASSLIGYSSEQYF TGTGCCAGCAGTTTAATAGGGTATTCGAGTGAGCAGTACTTC
TRBJ2-1 TRBV7-8 . . CASSLYPGDYNEQFF TGTGCCAGCAGCTTATACCCAGGGGACTACAATGAGCAGTTCTTC
TRBJ2-4 TRBV6-1 . . CASSAEGYLAKNIQYF TGTGCCAGCAGTGCCGAGGGTTATCTAGCCAAAAACATTCAGTACTTC
TRBJ2-5 TRBV5-1 TRBD2 . CARYPRTSGAQETQYF TGCGCCAGGTATCCCCGGACTAGCGGGGCCCAAGAGACCCAGTACTTC
TRBJ2-7 TRBV7-8 . . CASSLRGYEQYF TGTGCCAGCAGCTTACGAGGTTACGAGCAGTACTTC
TRBJ2-1 TRBV5-6 . . CASSKPDEQFF TGTGCCAGCAGTAAACCGGATGAGCAGTTCTTC
TRBJ1-1 TRBV7-9 . . CASSSSTSNTEAFF TGTGCCAGCAGCTCTTCGACCTCAAACACTGAAGCTTTCTTT
TRBJ2-7 TRBV5-4 TRBD1 . CASSAWDRGYEQYF TGTGCCAGCAGCGCCTGGGACAGGGGTTACGAGCAGTACTTC
TRBJ2-3 TRBV14 . . CASSQVTGSITQYF TGTGCCAGCAGCCAAGTGACGGGCTCAATTACGCAGTATTTT
TRBJ1-2 TRBV27 . . CASSLGVGRGYTF TGTGCCAGCAGTTTGGGGGTAGGGCGCGGCTACACCTTC
TRBJ1-1 TRBV29-1 . . CSSLGTEAFF TGCAGCTCCCTGGGAACTGAAGCTTTCTTT
TRBJ1-2 TRBV11-3 . . CASSLAGVGFGYTF TGTGCCAGCAGCTTAGCCGGGGTGGGGTTTGGCTACACCTTC
TRBJ1-5 TRBV6-4 . many CASSAGSNQPQHF TGTGCCAGCAGTGCAGGGAGCAATCAGCCCCAGCATTTT
TRBJ2-1 TRBV9 TRBD1 few CASSPGTGSIYNEQFF TGTGCCAGCAGCCCAGGGACAGGGTCAATCTACAATGAGCAGTTCTTC
TRBJ1-2 TRBV7-3 . few CASSYDRLGGYTF TGTGCCAGCAGCTACGACAGGCTCGGTGGCTACACCTTC
TRBJ1-1 TRBV20-1 . . CSATGTEAFF TGCAGTGCAACCGGGACAGAAGCTTTCTTT
TRBJ2-7 TRBV7-9 . . CASSSTGLAEQYF TGTGCCAGCAGCTCAACAGGGCTCGCCGAGCAGTACTTC
TRBJ1-1 TRBV7-8 . once CASSLSGMNTEAFF TGTGCCAGCAGCTTATCGGGCATGAACACTGAAGCTTTCTTT
TRBJ2-2 TRBV6-5 . . CASSYSLAGELFF TGTGCCAGCAGTTACTCCCTCGCCGGGGAGCTGTTTTTT
TRBJ2-3 TRBV9 TRBD2 large CASSVGSGGADTQYF TGTGCCAGCAGCGTAGGGAGCGGGGGGGCCGATACGCAGTATTTT
TRBJ2-1 TRBV4-1 TRBD2 . CASSQVLRGDNEQFF TGCGCCAGCAGCCAAGTCCTTCGGGGGGACAATGAGCAGTTCTTC
TRBJ1-3 TRBV10-3 . . CAIMNEASGNTIYF TGTGCCATCATGAACGAGGCTTCTGGAAACACCATATATTTT
TRBJ2-7 TRBV6-1 . . CASIPSGVSYEQYF TGTGCCAGCATACCCTCAGGGGTGTCCTACGAGCAGTACTTC
TRBJ1-5 TRBV4-3 . . CASSPRLGYNQPQHF TGCGCCAGCAGCCCCCGACTCGGGTACAATCAGCCCCAGCATTTT
TRBJ1-3 TRBV4-2 TRBD1 . CASSHLEGAWDGNTIYF TGTGCCAGCAGCCACCTGGAGGGGGCTTGGGATGGAAACACCATATATTTT
TRBJ2-1 TRBV19 . . CASTPPVGGQNEQFF TGTGCCAGTACCCCGCCAGTCGGGGGGCAAAATGAGCAGTTCTTC